Sequencing of this T cell receptor (beta chain) was carried out in a study of monozygotic twins with inflammatory bowel disease. The length of the CDR3 is 16 residues. Looked up from germline, CDR1 is SGHTA and CDR2 is FQGNSA. No DNA is given; TCRdb re-called the 5' RACE reads and lists each CDR3 protein once. This sample's table reports some 300,000 distinct CDR3 sequences. Specimen: blood. This clonotype was sampled from a human donor with ulcerative colitis or Crohn's disease, or a healthy co-twin of an affected twin (not recorded which). The J gene is TRBJ2-2, the V gene TRBV7-2. The CDR3 reads CATNHVGRTFTGELFF.